The clone carrying this T cell receptor beta chain occurred many times. What it binds is not known. CDR1 and CDR2 from the germline V gene are SNHLY and FYNNEI. The V gene end was trimmed by 4 bases and the J gene end by 7 bases; junction bases not matched to a gene: 6. The CDR3 has 15 residues. Breast cancer patients provided tissue from their axillary draining lymph nodes. The data stem from a study of breast tumors, draining lymph nodes, adjacent tissues. General observations from the study: Luminal-like breast cancer showed significantly greater tumor-nontumor repertoire similarity than basal-like breast cancer did.

In TCRdb, the multiplex PCR reads were re-called with MiXCR into one record per CDR3 protein. The table shows about 120,000 distinct CDR3 sequences, with just under 20% occurring only once. The sequencing input was axillary lymph node tissue. The sequence was collected from a female donor with breast cancer. Some clones in this sample may be carry-over from other donors' samples. The chain employs TRBV2 and TRBJ1-6; the match to TRBD1 covers 8 bases. The CDR3 here is CASSGRDRRNSPLHF. In nucleotides, the CDR3 is TGTGCCAGCAGTGGACGGGACAGGAGAAATTCACCCCTCCACTTT.